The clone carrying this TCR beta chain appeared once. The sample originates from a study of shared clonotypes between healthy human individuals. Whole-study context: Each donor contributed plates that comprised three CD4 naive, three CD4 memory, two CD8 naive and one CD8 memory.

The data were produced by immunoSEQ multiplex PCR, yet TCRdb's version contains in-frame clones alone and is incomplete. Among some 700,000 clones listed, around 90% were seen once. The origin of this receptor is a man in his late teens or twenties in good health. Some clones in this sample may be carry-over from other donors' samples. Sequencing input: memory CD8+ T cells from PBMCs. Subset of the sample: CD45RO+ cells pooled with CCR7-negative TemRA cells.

For the CDR3, the DNA is TGTGCCAGCAGCGTAAGACTAGCGGCAGACAATGAGCAGTTCTTC. Amino acid sequence: CASSVRLAADNEQFF. V is TRBV7-2 and J is TRBJ2-1; 9 positions match TRBD2. CDR3 size: 15 residues. Trimming removed 5 bases from V and 5 bases from J; junction bases left unmatched: 7. Germline V gives CDR1 SGHTA, CDR2 FQGNSA.